A single T cell receptor beta chain is shown here with its context. Its antigen is currently unknown. 60 Vbeta and 13 Jbeta primers were used in PCR. TCRdb keeps only in-frame clones here, not all; method: immunoSEQ multiplex PCR. The sample has around 220,000 clones, approximately 80% seen once. The data were obtained in a study of cytomegalovirus exposure and HLA in healthy donors. On the study more broadly: A previous analysis identified 95 million to 140 million unique TCR beta sequences derived from around 180 million T cells.

Per germline, CDR1 MDHEN and CDR2 SYDVKM. The CDR3 is 15 residues long. Trimming took off 7 bases at V and 1 base at J, with 14 bases between the two ends. Regarding the study as a whole: Later on, an analysis tied approximately 15,000 TCR beta sequences to HLA alleles at 0.05 false discovery rate.

This sequence was found in a girl aged 10 to 17 in good health and CMV-seronegative. Sequencing was carried out using PBMCs. The V gene is TRBV28, the J gene TRBJ2-4, with D possibly matching TRBD1 (5 bases). The CDR3 DNA sequence: TGTGCCAGCAACTCCGATGGGGCGGCCAAAAACATTCAGTACTTC. Amino acid sequence: CASNSDGAAKNIQYF. The full variable domain, with the rest looked up from reference TRBV28 and TRBJ2-4, is DVKVTQSSRYLVKRTGEKVFLECVQDMDHENMFWYRQDPGLGLRLIYFSYDVKMKEKGDIPEGYSVSREKKERFSLILESASTNQTSMYLCASNSDGAAKNIQYFGAGTRLSVL.